A single TCR beta chain is shown here with its context. V was trimmed by 6 bases and J by 2 bases, leaving 10 bases between them. CDR1 and CDR2 from the germline V gene are MDHEN and SYDVKM. The CDR3 is 13 amino acids. These data are taken from a study of cytomegalovirus exposure and HLA in healthy donors. The PCR contained 60 Vbeta and 13 Jbeta primers. Profiled with immunoSEQ multiplex PCR; TCRdb holds only in-frame clones, not every one. The table has some 180,000 clones, roughly 79% seen once. This TCR was sampled from a man aged 25-45 years in good health and CMV-seronegative. V usage is TRBV28 and J usage is TRBJ1-2; D unclear. Sample: PBMCs. The CDR3 protein is CASREDGNYGYTF. CDR3 DNA: TGTGCCAGCAGGGAGGACGGAAACTATGGCTACACCTTC.